Sequencing of this TCR beta chain was carried out in a study of CD4 T cells in relation to SARS-CoV-2 and coronaviruses. At the level of the study: ViraFEST: approximately eleven-day antigen culture of PBMCs, then TCR beta CDR3 sequencing.

CDR1 SGHVS and CDR2 FNYEAQ come from the germline V gene. V lost 5 bases, J lost 8 bases, and 24 bases lay in between. The length of the CDR3 is 17 residues. For this clone: Antigen specificity is unknown.

Assay: immunoSEQ multiplex PCR; the TCRdb copy retains only in-frame clones and omits some. Of about 36,000 clones listed, around 77% are singletons. Naive or memory CD4+ cells were cultured 1:1 with T cell-depleted PBMCs plus CEF. Whole-study results and caveats: This crossreactivity analysis covered spike protein alone, no other viral proteins. No donor gave both pre-pandemic and post-infection samples.

Sequenced input: memory CD4+ T cells from PBMCs, cultured in vitro. The receptor was isolated from an adult with COVID-19. V and J are TRBV7-6 and TRBJ2-2; D call uncertain. In DNA, the CDR3 is TGTGCCAGCAGCCCATCCTACCGAAGACTGCGCGGAGGGGAGCTGTTTTTT. The encoded protein is CASSPSYRRLRGGELFF.